This passage covers 14 T cell receptor beta chains from one sample sequenced in a study of control samples from healthy donors and cancer patients (dated by TCRdb to the early 2020s). Library preparation employed the immunoSEQ multiplex PCR assay. TCRdb limited this immuneACCESS table to in-frame rearrangements with V and J called. A share of clones is missing; checked studies link under half to unresolved V genes, and the rest is unexplained. Within this sample are 120,000 or so clones, with around 90% of them counted one time only. Less than 2.5% of the sample goes to the ten largest clones. Sequencing used blood. The receptors derive from a man younger than 35 in good health.

This chain uses TRBV5-1 with TRBJ2-3; the match to TRBD2 covers 9 bases. The trim removed 2 bases at V and 1 base at J, leaving 5 bases unmatched. In germline, CDR1 is SGHRS, CDR2 YFSETQ. The CDR3 runs 16 residues. This CDR3 is CASSLAGGLRTDTQYF. As DNA, the CDR3 is TGCGCCAGCAGCTTAGCGGGGGGCCTCCGCACAGATACGCAGTATTTT. The entire variable domain, with the rest obtained from reference TRBV5-1 and TRBJ2-3, is as follows: KAGVTQTPRYLIKTRGQQVTLSCSPISGHRSVSWYQQTPGQGLQFLFEYFSETQRNKGNFPGRFSGRQFSNSRSEMNVSTLELGDSALYLCASSLAGGLRTDTQYFGPGTRLTVL.

The rearrangement links TRBV19 to TRBJ1-5, with 7 bases identical to TRBD1. Germline V gene data show CDR1 as LNHDA and CDR2 as SQIVND (reference sequence). The CDR3 runs 17 residues. Trimming removed 5 bases from V and 0 bases from J; junction bases left unmatched: 10. The CDR3 reads CASSPRQGLYSNQPQHF. Here the CDR3 DNA reads TGTGCCAGTAGTCCCCGACAGGGACTTTATAGCAATCAGCCCCAGCATTTT.

This chain uses TRBV9 with TRBJ1-2, with D tentatively TRBD1 (5 bases). Trimming cost V 4 bases and J 4 bases, with 14 bases left between them. Germline V lookup: CDR1 SGDLS, CDR2 YYNGEE. This CDR3 is 14 amino acids long. CDR3 amino acids: CASSRGDSSYGYTF. As DNA, the CDR3 is TGTGCCAGCAGCCGAGGGGATTCGTCCTATGGCTACACCTTC.

V usage is TRBV7-9 and J usage is TRBJ2-1; D is ambiguous. Trimming cost V 1 base and J 9 bases, with 10 bases left between them. Looked up from germline, CDR1 is SEHNR and CDR2 is FQNEAQ (reference sequence). The CDR3 is made up of 13 amino acids. The CDR3 sequence: CASSLERAGEQFF. The CDR3 DNA follows: TGTGCCAGCAGCTTAGAACGGGCAGGTGAGCAGTTCTTC.

The rearrangement links TRBV24-1 to TRBJ2-1; D is perhaps TRBD2 (5 bases). The CDR3 length is 14 residues. Germline CDR1 is KGHDR and CDR2 is SFDVKD. V gave up 4 bases and J gave up 4 bases, with 10 bases separating them. The CDR3 coding sequence is TGTGCCACCAGTGACTATACTAGTTACAATGAGCAGTTCTTC. It specifies CATSDYTSYNEQFF.

V is TRBV6-5 and J is TRBJ1-1; no definite D call. This CDR3 has 14 residues. Germline CDR1 MNHEY, CDR2 SVGAGI. V lost 5 bases, J lost 4 bases, and 14 bases lay in between. CDR3 residues: CASSPQGRITEAFF. CDR3 nucleotide sequence: TGTGCCAGCAGTCCCCAAGGACGGATCACTGAAGCTTTCTTT.

The gene calls are TRBV6-5 and TRBJ2-3; D is possibly TRBD1 or TRBD2 (5 bases each). Germline CDR1 reads MNHEY; CDR2 reads SVGAGI. The V end was cut by 7 bases, the J end by 3 bases, with 17 bases between. CDR3 size: 15 residues. The CDR3 protein is CASILTPWGTDTQYF. CDR3 nucleotides: TGTGCCAGCATCCTCACGCCCTGGGGGACAGATACGCAGTATTTT.

This rearrangement joins TRBV2 to TRBJ2-6; D is undetermined. Germline CDR1 and CDR2: SNHLY and FYNNEI. The CDR3 runs 15 residues. Trimming cost V 3 bases and J 2 bases, with 8 bases left between them. The chain's CDR3 is CASSDRQAGANVLTF. As DNA, the CDR3 is TGTGCCAGCAGTGACCGGCAGGCTGGGGCCAACGTCCTGACTTTC. The full variable domain, rest sourced from reference TRBV2 and TRBJ2-6, is EPEVTQTPSHQVTQMGQEVILRCVPISNHLYFYWYRQILGQKVEFLVSFYNNEISEKSEIFDDQFSVERPDGSNFTLKIRSTKLEDSAMYFCASSDRQAGANVLTFGAGSRLTVL.

The gene calls are TRBV30 and TRBJ1-1, with 7 bases lining up with TRBD1. CDR1 and CDR2 from the germline V gene are GTSNPN and SVGIG (reference sequence). The V and J ends lost 5 bases and 1 base, in that order; junction bases with no gene match: 4. This CDR3 region has 13 residues. This CDR3 is CAWEDRRNTEAFF. Written as DNA, the CDR3 is TGTGCCTGGGAGGACAGGAGGAACACTGAAGCTTTCTTT.

V usage is TRBV19 and J usage is TRBJ1-1, with D uncertain. CDR3 length: 13 amino acids. V was clipped by 1 base and J by 2 bases, with 5 bases between them. Germline CDR1 reads LNHDA; CDR2 reads SQIVND (reference sequence). CDR3 protein: CASSIGSNTEAFF. The CDR3 DNA reads TGTGCCAGTAGTATAGGATCTAACACTGAAGCTTTCTTT.

The genes are TRBV9 and TRBJ2-1; the D gene is possibly TRBD1 (7 bases). Germline CDR1 and CDR2: SGDLS and YYNGEE. The CDR3 totals 16 residues. V dropped 3 bases and J dropped 0 bases, with 13 bases sitting between them. CDR3 coding DNA: TGTGCCAGCAGCGCCCGCGGGGACAGCTCCTACAATGAGCAGTTCTTC. As protein: CASSARGDSSYNEQFF.

V gene TRBV7-2 combines with J gene TRBJ2-3, with TRBD1 as a possible D gene (6 bases). Germline V gene sequence: CDR1 SGHTA, CDR2 FQGNSA. Trimming removed 4 bases at V and 6 bases at J, with 11 bases between. The length of the CDR3 is 13 residues. The CDR3 DNA is TGTGCCAGCAGCTCGACCAGGGGCGATACGCAGTATTTT. Translating gives CASSSTRGDTQYF. The full variable domain, its missing parts supplied by reference TRBV7-2 and TRBJ2-3, is GAGVSQSPSNKVTEKGKDVELRCDPISGHTALYWYRQSLGQGLEFLIYFQGNSAPDKSGLPSDRFSAERTGGSVSTLTIQRTQQEDSAVYLCASSSTRGDTQYFGPGTRLTVL.

The chain is built from TRBV9 and TRBJ2-1; 8 bases match TRBD2. The CDR3 is 15 residues long. Trimming removed 6 bases from V and 8 bases from J; junction bases left unmatched: 13. CDR1 and CDR2 from the germline V gene are SGDLS and YYNGEE. The CDR3 region has the DNA TGTGCCAGCACCGACGATGTCAGCGGGAGCTATGAGCAGTTCTTC. Translated, it gives CASTDDVSGSYEQFF. The variable domain in full, with the rest retrieved from reference TRBV9 and TRBJ2-1, is DSGVTQTPKHLITATGQRVTLRCSPRSGDLSVYWYQQSLDQGLQFLIQYYNGEERAKGNILERFSAQQFPDLHSELNLSSLELGDSALYFCASTDDVSGSYEQFFGPGTRLTVL.

The chain has TRBV2 and TRBJ2-7; D might be TRBD1 (6 bases). V was clipped by 6 bases and J by 2 bases, with 11 bases between them. This CDR3 is 13 amino acids long. Germline V gene data show CDR1 as SNHLY and CDR2 as FYNNEI. As DNA, the CDR3 is TGTGCCAGCAGAGGGACACCTACCTACGAGCAGTACGTC. This translates into CASRGTPTYEQYV.